This T cell receptor beta chain was documented in a study of T cells in Graves' hyperthyroidism and ophthalmopathy. Overall study findings and caveats: Ophthalmopathy was model-predicted a median approximately 6.4 months pre-onset. The authors' 13 V-J model separated ophthalmopathy from stable hyperthyroidism.

The study left out patients who had uncontrolled infection, other autoimmune disease, pregnancy or lactation. Diagnoses were made from clinical symptoms, serum measures (thyroxine and TRAb), thyroid ultrasound and orbital computed tomography. This CDR3 region has 13 residues. Germline values: CDR1 KGHDR, CDR2 SFDVKD. The CDR3 regions of TCR beta were amplified from RNA transcripts. With the HTBI primer set, the TCR CDR3 went through a first round of RT-PCR. TCRdb processed the multiplex PCR reads anew with MiXCR; each CDR3 protein has one entry. The sample carries some 400,000 distinct CDR3 sequences, around 13% recorded once. Concerning this clonotype: The antigen is undetermined.

The chain carries TRBV24-1 and TRBJ2-1; D gene uncertain. The better agreement between TRBJ2-7 and the DNA end casts doubt on the J call. The TCR was taken from a woman in her sixties with Graves' hyperthyroidism. The sample was blood. CDR3 bases: TGTGCCACCAGTGATTTGTTCAACAATGAGCAGTACTTC. As protein: CATSDLFNNEQYF.